The 8 T cell receptor beta chains presented below share a single source sample, sequenced in a study of shared clonotypes between healthy human individuals. Sequencing was performed with immunoSEQ multiplex PCR; in TCRdb, only in-frame clones are kept and a portion is missing. In the table there are over 400,000 clones, 95% to 97% of which are singletons. Sequenced input: naive CD4+ T cells sorted from blood. Subset given: CD45RA+ positively selected. The receptors come from a woman aged 25 to 39 in good health.

The chain combines TRBV10-3 with TRBJ2-5; D unclear. The germline V and J ends were trimmed by 6 bases and 4 bases, with 18 bases remaining between them. CDR3 size: 15 residues. Germline V gene data show CDR1 as ENHRY and CDR2 as SYGVKD. The CDR3 here is CAISPSSPPTETQYF. The DNA of the CDR3 is TGTGCCATCAGCCCCTCGAGCCCCCCTACAGAGACCCAGTACTTC.

The chain links TRBV2 to TRBJ2-2; the match to TRBD2 covers 7 bases. J was trimmed by 5 bases and V by 10 bases; bases with no gene match: 19. The CDR3 runs 17 residues. The germline V gene encodes CDR1 SNHLY and CDR2 FYNNEI. The CDR3 sequence is CAIPRGDSLLGTGELFF. The CDR3 DNA is TGTGCCATCCCTCGGGGGGACTCCCTCTTGGGGACCGGGGAGCTGTTTTTT.

The V and J genes are TRBV4-1 and TRBJ2-7; 9 nucleotides line up with TRBD2. The CDR3 covers 15 residues. V lost 8 bases, J lost 3 bases, and 11 bases stayed unmatched. CDR1 and CDR2 from the germline V gene are MGHRA and YSYEKL. Here the CDR3 DNA reads TGCGCCAGCGGATCCTCCGGGACTAGCAACTACGAGCAGTACTTC. It specifies CASGSSGTSNYEQYF.

The chain has TRBV28 and TRBJ2-7; D is possibly TRBD1 (6 bases). Germline V gene data show CDR1 as MDHEN and CDR2 as SYDVKM. CDR3 size: 14 residues. V lost 5 bases and J lost 0, with 11 bases in between. The CDR3 spells CASSQGPYSYEQYF. CDR3 coding DNA: TGTGCCAGCAGTCAGGGGCCCTACTCCTACGAGCAGTACTTC.

The rearrangement joins TRBV5-6 to TRBJ2-5, with 15 bases matching TRBD2. V shed 4 bases, J shed 5 bases, and the junction held 9 bases outside the gene matches. Germline loops: CDR1 SGHDT, CDR2 YYEEEE. CDR3 length: 17 amino acids. In nucleotides, the CDR3 is TGTGCCAGCAGCCAATGGACTAGCGGGAGGGCCCGGGAGACCCAGTACTTC. It translates to CASSQWTSGRARETQYF.

This chain joins TRBV19 and TRBJ2-5, with 7 bases that match TRBD2. The DNA end lines up better with TRBJ2-7; the J call may be wrong. CDR1 and CDR2 from the germline V gene are LNHDA and SQIVND (reference sequence). There are 15 residues in the CDR3. The CDR3 here is CASSIGLAEIYEQYF. The CDR3 DNA sequence: TGTGCCAGTAGTATAGGTCTAGCGGAAATCTACGAGCAGTACTTC.

This rearrangement joins TRBV4-1 to TRBJ2-1; D might be TRBD2 (6 bases). Germline-derived CDR1 and CDR2 are MGHRA and YSYEKL. Trimming cost V 0 bases and J 9 bases, with 15 bases left between them. The CDR3 length is 15 residues. In DNA form, the CDR3 reads TGCGCCAGCAGCCAAGATGGCGGAGGCGGGACTGAGCAGTTCTTC. Protein sequence: CASSQDGGGGTEQFF.

This clone was seen only a few times. This chain links TRBV30 with TRBJ1-4, with TRBD1 identical over 9 bases. Germline lookup yields CDR1 GTSNPN and CDR2 SVGIG (reference sequence). This CDR3 contains 14 residues. The J segment lost 6 bases and the V segment lost 4 bases, leaving 6 bases of the junction unmatched. The CDR3 loop reads CAWMGDRAYEKLFF. CDR3 nucleotide sequence: TGTGCCTGGATGGGGGACAGGGCTTATGAAAAACTGTTTTTT. Drawing the rest from reference TRBV30 and TRBJ1-4, the complete variable domain is SQTIHQWPATLVQPVGSPLSLECTVEGTSNPNLYWYRQAAGRGLQLLFYSVGIGQISSEVPQNLSASRPQDRQFILSSKKLLLSDSGFYLCAWMGDRAYEKLFFGSGTQLSVL.